This T cell receptor beta chain derives from a study of CXCR3-negative and CXCR3-positive naive CD8 T cells. Across the whole study: Overall TRB read output was some 140 million, and each library contained about 1.5 +/- 0.3 million reads. Study conclusions and caveats: Researchers reported similar TRBV-TRBJ usage in naive CXCR3-negative and CXCR3-positive cells, though memory differed. Comparably high diversity was seen in both naive subsets, and much lower diversity in memory CD8+ cells. Naive CXCR3-positive cells had TRB CDR3s more hydrophobic than those of CXCR3-negative naive cells.

The V gene's germline CDR1 is LNHNV and CDR2 YYDKDF (reference sequence). The CDR3 is 20 amino acids. Concerning this clonotype itself: What it binds is unknown.

Libraries were UMI-labeled 5' RACE TRB cDNA. No DNA is given; TCRdb re-called the 5' RACE reads and lists each CDR3 protein once. This table lists some 130,000 distinct CDR3 sequences. The chain employs TRBV15 and TRBJ2-1; the TCRdb call, TRBD2, lacks DNA for checking. The material sequenced was naive CXCR3- CD8+ T cells from blood. The subset was: CD45RO-CCR7+CD27+CD95- naive CD8+ T cells lacking CXCR3 (TNR3-). The TCR comes from a human donor in good health. Some clones in this sample may be carry-over from other donors' samples. CDR3 amino acids: CATSRDSLQSGGRRDDEQFF. The variable domain in full, with the rest retrieved from reference TRBV15 and TRBJ2-1, is DAMVIQNPRYQVTQFGKPVTLSCSQTLNHNVMYWYQQKSSQAPKLLFHYYDKDFNNEADTPDNFQSRRPNTSFCFLDIRSPGLGDTAMYLCATSRDSLQSGGRRDDEQFFGPGTRLTVL.